These T cell receptor beta chains were read from a single sample in a study of T cell changes during pregnancy in multiple sclerosis. Clones were sequenced by immunoSEQ multiplex PCR, and TCRdb holds only the in-frame ones, with some missing. The sample includes about 83,000 clones, about nine tenths seen only once; the top ten take around 3.3%. Sequencing was performed on PBMCs, taken in the first trimester of pregnancy. These receptors all stem from a female donor in good health, serving as a control in a pregnancy study. Some clones in this sample may be carry-over from other donors' samples. CDR3s include the opening cysteine and the closing phenylalanine or tryptophan. D genes are given only for firm matches. Clone size is not always given. Where it is, it says once, few, many or a class for expanded clones.

v_call: TRBV4-1; j_call: TRBJ2-7; clone_size: NA; d_call: NA; cdr3_nt: TGCGCCAGCAGCCCATCTGGGACAAGGATTTCCTTC; cdr3_aa: CASSPSGTRISF
v_call: TRBV11-1; j_call: TRBJ1-4; clone_size: NA; d_call: NA; cdr3_nt: TGTGCCAGCAGCCCTTCGGCAAGAGGGGAAAAACTGTTTTTT; cdr3_aa: CASSPSARGEKLFF
v_call: TRBV18; j_call: TRBJ1-4; clone_size: NA; d_call: NA; cdr3_nt: TGTGCCAGCTCACTATCCAGGGGTCATGAAAAACTGTTTTTT; cdr3_aa: CASSLSRGHEKLFF
v_call: TRBV28; j_call: TRBJ2-7; clone_size: NA; d_call: TRBD1; cdr3_nt: TGTGCCAGCAGTTTAGACAGGGCTGGCGAGCAGTACTTC; cdr3_aa: CASSLDRAGEQYF
v_call: TRBV6-1; j_call: TRBJ1-2; clone_size: NA; d_call: NA; cdr3_nt: TGTGCCAGCAGTGAACTGGGGCTCTATGGCTACACCTTC; cdr3_aa: CASSELGLYGYTF
v_call: TRBV25-1; j_call: TRBJ2-2; clone_size: NA; d_call: NA; cdr3_nt: TGTGCCAGCAGAGTTGGGGGGATAAACACCGGGGAGCTGTTTTTT; cdr3_aa: CASRVGGINTGELFF
v_call: TRBV27; j_call: TRBJ2-3; clone_size: NA; d_call: NA; cdr3_nt: TGTGCCAGCAGTTTTGTTAGCGGCCGCACAGATACGCAGTATTTT; cdr3_aa: CASSFVSGRTDTQYF
v_call: TRBV5-4; j_call: TRBJ2-5; clone_size: NA; d_call: NA; cdr3_nt: TGTGCCAGCAGCTTGGCAGCGGGCCCCGGGAGCGGCCAAGAGACCCAGTACTTC; cdr3_aa: CASSLAAGPGSGQETQYF
v_call: TRBV29-1; j_call: TRBJ1-3; clone_size: NA; d_call: NA; cdr3_nt: TGCAGCGTGGGGGAACCGGGACAAACTGGAAACACCATATATTTT; cdr3_aa: CSVGEPGQTGNTIYF
v_call: TRBV19; j_call: TRBJ1-3; clone_size: NA; d_call: NA; cdr3_nt: TGTGCCAGTAGTATTCCTGGCAGCTCTGGAAACACCATATATTTT; cdr3_aa: CASSIPGSSGNTIYF
v_call: TRBV6-5; j_call: TRBJ2-2; clone_size: NA; d_call: TRBD2; cdr3_nt: TGTGCCAGCAGTTACTCGACTAGCGGGAGCACCGGGGAGCTGTTTTTT; cdr3_aa: CASSYSTSGSTGELFF
v_call: TRBV27; j_call: TRBJ2-1; clone_size: NA; d_call: TRBD1; cdr3_nt: TGTGCCAGCAGTCCGACGGGACAGGACTACAATGAGCAGTTCTTC; cdr3_aa: CASSPTGQDYNEQFF
v_call: TRBV27; j_call: TRBJ1-4; clone_size: NA; d_call: TRBD1; cdr3_nt: TGTGCCAGCAGTTTAGAACGTACAGGGGGGAGAACTAATGAAAAACTGTTTTTT; cdr3_aa: CASSLERTGGRTNEKLFF
v_call: TRBV4-1; j_call: TRBJ2-7; clone_size: NA; d_call: NA; cdr3_nt: TGCGCCAGCAGCCAAGTGGGCGACAGCTCCTACGAGCAGTACTTC; cdr3_aa: CASSQVGDSSYEQYF
v_call: TRBV5-1; j_call: TRBJ2-7; clone_size: NA; d_call: TRBD1; cdr3_nt: TGCGCCAGCAGCTTACAGGGGGCGGTTAACGAGCAGTACTTC; cdr3_aa: CASSLQGAVNEQYF
v_call: TRBV11-2; j_call: TRBJ1-1; clone_size: NA; d_call: NA; cdr3_nt: TGTGCCAGCAGCTTAGAGCCGGTTAGAGTAGCTTTCTTT; cdr3_aa: CASSLEPVRVAFF
v_call: TRBV7-2; j_call: TRBJ2-7; clone_size: NA; d_call: NA; cdr3_nt: TGTGCCAGCAGCTTAGACAGGGCCTACGAGCAGTACTTC; cdr3_aa: CASSLDRAYEQYF
v_call: TRBV6-5; j_call: TRBJ2-2; clone_size: NA; d_call: TRBD1; cdr3_nt: TGTGCCAGCAACCAACAGGGGACCGGGGAGCTGTTTTTT; cdr3_aa: CASNQQGTGELFF
v_call: TRBV7-9; j_call: TRBJ2-5; clone_size: NA; d_call: NA; cdr3_nt: TGTGCCAGCAGCTCCACCGGGACACTACAAGAGACCCAGTACTTC; cdr3_aa: CASSSTGTLQETQYF
v_call: TRBV27; j_call: TRBJ2-1; clone_size: NA; d_call: NA; cdr3_nt: TGTGCCAGCACCGCCGGAGGCCTTAGGGAGCAGTTCTTC; cdr3_aa: CASTAGGLREQFF
v_call: TRBV27; j_call: TRBJ1-5; clone_size: NA; d_call: NA; cdr3_nt: TGTGCCAGCAGTTCGGCAGGGGTGGAGGATCAGCCCCAGCATTTT; cdr3_aa: CASSSAGVEDQPQHF
v_call: TRBV28; j_call: TRBJ2-3; clone_size: NA; d_call: TRBD2; cdr3_nt: TGTGCCAGCAGTCCCGTCGGACTAGCGGGGGCCAGCACAGATACGCAGTATTTT; cdr3_aa: CASSPVGLAGASTDTQYF
v_call: TRBV7-9; j_call: TRBJ2-1; clone_size: medium-sized; d_call: NA; cdr3_nt: TGTGCCAGCAGCACCAGGGTCGGGCGGGGCGATTTCTCCTACAATGAGCAGTTCTTC; cdr3_aa: CASSTRVGRGDFSYNEQFF
v_call: TRBV11-3; j_call: TRBJ1-3; clone_size: NA; d_call: NA; cdr3_nt: TGTGCCAGCAGTTCGGGACTCTCTGGAAACACCATATATTTT; cdr3_aa: CASSSGLSGNTIYF
v_call: TRBV9; j_call: TRBJ2-1; clone_size: NA; d_call: NA; cdr3_nt: TGTGCCAGCAGCGTAGACTACCCAAGCTACAATGAGCAGTTCTTC; cdr3_aa: CASSVDYPSYNEQFF
v_call: TRBV7-3; j_call: TRBJ2-5; clone_size: NA; d_call: TRBD2; cdr3_nt: TGTGCCAGCAGCTTACTAGCGGGCAGTCAAGAGACCCAGTACTTC; cdr3_aa: CASSLLAGSQETQYF
v_call: TRBV7-2; j_call: TRBJ2-3; clone_size: NA; d_call: TRBD1; cdr3_nt: TGTGCCAGCAGCCTTGTCCCTTACAGGGGAAGGGGCACAGATACGCAGTATTTT; cdr3_aa: CASSLVPYRGRGTDTQYF
v_call: TRBV5-5; j_call: TRBJ1-3; clone_size: NA; d_call: NA; cdr3_nt: TGTGCCAGCAGCCCCTCAGGGGAGTTGAACACCATATATTTT; cdr3_aa: CASSPSGELNTIYF
v_call: TRBV5-1; j_call: TRBJ2-3; clone_size: NA; d_call: TRBD2; cdr3_nt: TGCGCCAGCAGCTGGGGTAGCGGGGTTGGAGATACGCAGTATTTT; cdr3_aa: CASSWGSGVGDTQYF
v_call: TRBV4-3; j_call: TRBJ2-7; clone_size: once; d_call: NA; cdr3_nt: TGCGCCAGCAGCCTAACCCCCTCTGCTAGTGTGTACGAGCAGTACTTC; cdr3_aa: CASSLTPSASVYEQYF
v_call: TRBV5-1; j_call: TRBJ1-3; clone_size: NA; d_call: TRBD1; cdr3_nt: TGCGCCAGCAGCACCGGACAGGGGGGTGGAAACACCATATATTTT; cdr3_aa: CASSTGQGGGNTIYF
v_call: TRBV12-5; j_call: TRBJ2-3; clone_size: NA; d_call: TRBD1; cdr3_nt: TGTGCTAGTGGCTCGGGACAGGGCCCAGATACGCAGTATTTT; cdr3_aa: CASGSGQGPDTQYF
v_call: TRBV7-8; j_call: TRBJ1-1; clone_size: NA; d_call: NA; cdr3_nt: TGTGCCAGCAGCTTAATAGGGGACACTGAAGCTTTCTTT; cdr3_aa: CASSLIGDTEAFF
v_call: TRBV6-5; j_call: TRBJ2-7; clone_size: NA; d_call: NA; cdr3_nt: TGTGCCAGCAGTTACTCGAAGGGGTACGAGCAGTACTTC; cdr3_aa: CASSYSKGYEQYF
v_call: TRBV19; j_call: TRBJ2-3; clone_size: NA; d_call: TRBD2; cdr3_nt: TGTGCCAGTAGTATTGGGGGACTAGCGGGCCTCTTAAGCACAGATACGCAGTATTTT; cdr3_aa: CASSIGGLAGLLSTDTQYF
v_call: TRBV4-1; j_call: TRBJ1-6; clone_size: few; d_call: NA; cdr3_nt: TGCGCCAGTACTTCGCGGGGGTATTCACCCCTCCACTTT; cdr3_aa: CASTSRGYSPLHF
v_call: TRBV6-4; j_call: TRBJ1-5; clone_size: NA; d_call: NA; cdr3_nt: TGTGCCAGCAGCCGAGAGGGGGTTCAGCCCCAGCATTTT; cdr3_aa: CASSREGVQPQHF
v_call: TRBV20-1; j_call: TRBJ2-7; clone_size: NA; d_call: TRBD1; cdr3_nt: TGCAGTGCTAGACCGACAGGGGAGCAGTACTTC; cdr3_aa: CSARPTGEQYF
v_call: TRBV7-2; j_call: TRBJ1-2; clone_size: NA; d_call: NA; cdr3_nt: TGTGCCAGCAGCTTAGTGGCAGGGAGGCAGTCTGACTACACCTTC; cdr3_aa: CASSLVAGRQSDYTF
v_call: TRBV7-8; j_call: TRBJ2-1; clone_size: NA; d_call: TRBD2; cdr3_nt: TGTGCCAGCAGACTAGCGGGATTCTACAATGAGCAGTTCTTC; cdr3_aa: CASRLAGFYNEQFF
v_call: TRBV28; j_call: TRBJ1-5; clone_size: NA; d_call: NA; cdr3_nt: TGTGCCAGCAGTGACGGGACTGAATACAATCAGCCCCAGCATTTT; cdr3_aa: CASSDGTEYNQPQHF
v_call: TRBV7-7; j_call: TRBJ2-5; clone_size: NA; d_call: NA; cdr3_nt: TGTGCTAGCAGCTTAGGCCCCGGAGAGACCCAGTACTTC; cdr3_aa: CASSLGPGETQYF
v_call: TRBV2; j_call: TRBJ2-7; clone_size: NA; d_call: NA; cdr3_nt: TGTGCCAGCAGTGAACTAGAGGGCGGAGAGCAGTACTTC; cdr3_aa: CASSELEGGEQYF
v_call: TRBV28; j_call: TRBJ1-3; clone_size: NA; d_call: NA; cdr3_nt: TGTGCCAGCAGAAGGGGAGGGACCATATATTTT; cdr3_aa: CASRRGGTIYF
v_call: TRBV7-9; j_call: TRBJ1-1; clone_size: NA; d_call: NA; cdr3_nt: TGTGCCAGCAGCGTCCGGGGGAACACTGAAGCTTTCTTT; cdr3_aa: CASSVRGNTEAFF
v_call: TRBV18; j_call: TRBJ2-3; clone_size: NA; d_call: NA; cdr3_nt: TGTGCCAGCTCAGAGGGACTGGAGAGCACAGATACGCAGTATTTT; cdr3_aa: CASSEGLESTDTQYF
v_call: TRBV7-8; j_call: TRBJ2-1; clone_size: NA; d_call: TRBD2; cdr3_nt: TGTGCCAGCAGCTTAGGGACTAGCGGGAGTGTCTCTGAAGAGCAGTTCTTC; cdr3_aa: CASSLGTSGSVSEEQFF
v_call: TRBV28; j_call: TRBJ2-3; clone_size: NA; d_call: NA; cdr3_nt: TGTGCCAGCAGTCCGACAGGGAGGTGGGCAGATACGCAGTATTTT; cdr3_aa: CASSPTGRWADTQYF
v_call: TRBV18; j_call: TRBJ2-1; clone_size: NA; d_call: TRBD1; cdr3_nt: TGTGCCAGCTCATTCGACAGGGTTAGCTCCTACAATGAGCAGTTCTTC; cdr3_aa: CASSFDRVSSYNEQFF
v_call: TRBV7-2; j_call: TRBJ2-2; clone_size: NA; d_call: NA; cdr3_nt: TGTGCCAGCAGCTTAGTTGTTTCGTCCGGGGAGCTGTTTTTT; cdr3_aa: CASSLVVSSGELFF
v_call: TRBV4-1; j_call: TRBJ2-3; clone_size: once; d_call: TRBD2; cdr3_nt: TGCGCCAGCAGCCCCACTAGCGGGCCTCCCACAGATACGCAGTATTTT; cdr3_aa: CASSPTSGPPTDTQYF
v_call: TRBV25-1; j_call: TRBJ1-3; clone_size: NA; d_call: NA; cdr3_nt: TGTGCCAGCAGTGGACTCACAGGCATCTCTGGAAACACCATATATTTT; cdr3_aa: CASSGLTGISGNTIYF
v_call: TRBV7-8; j_call: TRBJ2-3; clone_size: NA; d_call: TRBD2; cdr3_nt: TGTGCCAGCAGCTTAGTGGCGGGAGTGGAAGATACGCAGTATTTT; cdr3_aa: CASSLVAGVEDTQYF
v_call: TRBV19; j_call: TRBJ2-2; clone_size: once; d_call: TRBD2; cdr3_nt: TGTGCCAGTATTTATACCCCCGGGCTAGCGGGAGGGACGGTCGCCGGGGAGCTGTTTTTT; cdr3_aa: CASIYTPGLAGGTVAGELFF
v_call: TRBV27; j_call: TRBJ2-1; clone_size: once; d_call: NA; cdr3_nt: TGTGCCAGCAGAATCGGGTCATACAATGAGCAGTTCTTC; cdr3_aa: CASRIGSYNEQFF